This T cell receptor beta chain was sequenced during a study of early T cells in non-severe SARS-CoV-2 infection (dated by TCRdb to about 2021). Describing the broader study: TCR sequencing used bulk RNA from unsorted whole blood, so alpha and beta chains could not be paired. On the study overall, not on this receptor specifically: VDJdb matching was skewed toward anti-spike CD8 responses and likely underestimated virus-specific expansions, missing private and CD4 specificities.

A case-control design nested within a healthcare worker cohort in London, UK, was used, with weekly nasopharyngeal swab PCR tests and blood sampling performed. Healthcare workers were enrolled in the week of the UK lockdown, from 23 to 31 March 2020, and were followed every week for up to roughly 15 weeks. Via the germline V gene, CDR1 is SGHVS and CDR2 FNYEAQ. Trimming takes 3 bases from V and 6 bases from J, and the germline ends sit 9 bases apart. The CDR3 numbers 12 residues from cysteine through phenylalanine. Only the CDR3 region is kept as DNA, spanning 36 bases read in frame from base 1. This clonotype was seen a few times. Its antigen has not been determined. The sample holds no much larger clone one base away, and base qualities are not on file. Libraries were constructed by 5' RACE. The instrument given in TCRdb is NextSeq 500. In the TCR library protocol, unique molecular identifiers were attached to individual cDNA molecules to correct for PCR bias and sequencing error. Sequencing covered both TCR alpha and beta chains, and within each sample the abundances of alpha and beta sequences were tightly co-correlated. In the source study's methods: V gene, J gene and CDR3 annotation of TCR sequences was performed with Decombinator V4. Expanded TCRs were defined as changing significantly between any two time points under a Poisson model with p below 0.0001. Abundances of TCRs were expressed as counts per million after normalisation to the total number of TCRs sequenced in each sample. MAIT TCRs were defined by TRAV1-2 paired with TRAJ12, TRAJ20 or TRAJ33, and iNKT TCRs by TRAV10 paired with TRAJ18. VDJdb, accessed 1 November 2021, was searched for CMV, EBV and SARS-CoV-2 annotated TCRs, with TCRs annotated for multiple antigens excluded. The raw public reads went through TCRdb reprocessing: fastp at Q25, MiXCR clone calling, in-frame beta chains kept. Under each unique CDR3 protein, matching rows form one entry showing the most common genes and DNA. TCRdb's processing, not the study's, gives the V and J calls here. This sample comprises under 70,000 distinct CDR3 sequences, 4.9% of them detected only once. The top ten clones comprise 4.9% of the sample.

This TCR came from an adult who was a healthcare worker with PCR-confirmed SARS-CoV-2 infection or an uninfected control (not recorded which). Sequenced: whole blood. Recombination connected TRBV7-6 to TRBJ2-7; the D element might be TRBD1 or TRBD2, as each aligns at 5 bases. The CDR3 amino acid sequence is: CASSFGGTEQYF. In nucleotides, the sequence is TGTGCCAGCAGCTTTGGGGGAACCGAGCAGTACTTC.